This TCR beta chain was recorded in a study of cytomegalovirus exposure and HLA in healthy donors. Study information: Previous work identified roughly 110 million unique TCR beta sequences from about 179 million T cells.

PCR primers comprised 60 Vbeta and 13 Jbeta primers. Sequenced by immunoSEQ multiplex PCR; TCRdb stores in-frame clones only, minus some. Of some 90,000 clones detected, 81% appear once; the ten largest clones hold over 9%. The study, taken as a whole, reports: The productive fraction for most TCR beta V segments was about 90% or about 30% in an earlier analysis. Published work reported that the classifier diagnosed cytomegalovirus status with high specificity and sensitivity. In vitro checks showed that a few CMV-associated chains really do target CMV antigens.

Concerning this clone itself: As yet, its antigen is unknown.

The CDR3 runs 19 residues. The ends lost 3 bases at V and 3 bases at J; junction bases unmatched: 15. The clonotype was recovered from a human donor in good health. The specimen was PBMCs. This chain links TRBV23-1 with TRBJ1-3; 9 bases fit TRBD1. TRBV23-1 is identified as an open reading frame with a role that is uncertain. CDR3 amino acids: CASSHPRGNRGLYGNTIYF. The CDR3 nucleotides read TGCGCCAGCAGTCATCCAAGAGGCAACAGGGGGCTTTATGGAAACACCATATATTTT.